One sample yielded the 8 T cell receptor beta chains listed below, sequenced in a study of blood T cells in healthy people across ages. It was with a sample-barcoded 5' primer and a J-beta primer mix that a second PCR of roughly 7 to 12 cycles was run. TCRdb recomputed calls from the 5' RACE reads with MiXCR, one row per CDR3 protein. The sample has about 800,000 distinct CDR3 sequences, roughly 25% seen once. This sample also belongs to another study, concerning T cells of mothers and their children.

Specimen: blood. The origin of the receptors is a boy aged 5-17 years in good health.

This clonotype was found many times. The rearrangement joins TRBV29-1 to TRBJ1-2; 11 bases are shared with TRBD1. Germline values: CDR1 SQVTM, CDR2 ANQGSEA. The CDR3 has 13 residues. The trim removed 4 bases at V and 4 bases at J, leaving 2 bases unmatched. Here the CDR3 DNA reads TGCAGCGTTGGGACAGGGGGCACCTATGGCTACACCTTC. It codes for CSVGTGGTYGYTF.

This clonotype was observed once. The V and J genes are TRBV9 and TRBJ2-3, with 8 positions matching TRBD2. The CDR3 loop spans 16 amino acids. Trimming took 0 bases from V and 3 from J; bases not matched to a gene: 6. CDR1 and CDR2 from the germline V gene are SGDLS and YYNGEE. DNA for the CDR3: TGTGCCAGCAGCGTAGGTGACGGGGGGGCAACAGATACGCAGTATTTT. This sequence encodes CASSVGDGGATDTQYF.

This clonotype was seen a few times. The chain uses TRBV20-1 and TRBJ2-1, with TRBD1 as a possible D gene (6 bases). Near its end, the DNA agrees better with TRBJ2-7, so the J call may be wrong. The V gene's germline CDR1 is DFQATT and CDR2 SNEGSKA (reference sequence). The CDR3 is 15 amino acids. The CDR3 here is CSARDFTGSTYEQYF. CDR3 bases: TGCAGTGCTAGAGATTTCACAGGGAGTACCTACGAGCAGTACTTC.

The chain carries TRBV19 and TRBJ1-1; D perhaps matches TRBD1 (5 bases). The CDR3 is made up of 13 amino acids. The germline V gene has CDR1 LNHDA and CDR2 SQIVND (reference sequence). V was shortened by 3 bases and J by 0 bases, with 5 bases between the two germline ends. CDR3 coding DNA: TGTGCCAGTAGTATGGGGCTGAACACTGAAGCTTTCTTT. Translation: CASSMGLNTEAFF.

This clonotype showed up just a few times. V is TRBV10-3 and J is TRBJ1-1, with D maybe TRBD1 (5 bases). Trimming left V 4 bases short and J 6 bases short, with 15 bases between. This CDR3 is built from 14 residues. Germline loops: CDR1 ENHRY, CDR2 SYGVKD. CDR3 protein: CAISVAGSEAEAFF. Written as DNA, the CDR3 is TGTGCCATCAGTGTGGCAGGGAGCGAGGCTGAAGCTTTCTTT.

The V call is TRBV7-2, the J call TRBJ2-7; D may be TRBD1 or TRBD2 (5 bases each). There are 16 residues in the CDR3. Germline V CDR1 and CDR2: SGHTA, FQGNSA. Trimming left V 1 base short and J 1 base short, with 14 bases between. CDR3: CASSLGYGTLSYEQYF. The CDR3 DNA reads as TGTGCCAGCAGCTTAGGCTACGGGACCCTATCCTACGAGCAGTACTTC.

The gene calls are TRBV6-2 or TRBV6-3 and TRBJ2-1; 10 nucleotides match TRBD2. The DNA end is more similar to TRBJ2-7, so the J call may be wrong. Germline lookup yields CDR1 MNHEY and CDR2 SVGEGT. This CDR3 comprises 13 residues. The DNA of the CDR3 is TGTGCCAGCCTAGCGGGAGCCTACTACGAGCAGTACTTC. Translating it yields CASLAGAYYEQYF.

The CDR3 bases are TGTGCCAGCAGCTTAGTGGGGACGTCTAGGGGCGCAGATACGCAGTATTTT. As protein: CASSLVGTSRGADTQYF. The chain employs TRBV11-2 and TRBJ2-3; D is tentatively TRBD1 or TRBD2 (5 bases each). The V end lost 1 base, the J end lost 4 bases, and 18 bases lay between the germline ends. Germline V gives CDR1 SGHAT, CDR2 FQNNGV. CDR3 size: 17 residues.